The 20 T cell receptor beta chains presented below share a single source sample, sequenced in a study of long-term antiretroviral therapy in people with HIV. The run of the v3.0 immunoSEQ assay was at survey level. The protocol was immunoSEQ multiplex PCR, while the TCRdb copy is restricted to in-frame clones and leaves out a portion. The sample consists of tens of thousands of clones, over 90% of them appearing once. The sequenced sample was unsorted PBMCs, obtained 3.7 years after starting antiretroviral therapy. All receptors come from a woman in her fifties or sixties with HIV.

The J gene is TRBJ1-6, the V gene TRBV5-6; the match to TRBD1 covers 9 bases. J lost 7 bases, V lost 6 bases, and 2 bases had no gene match. The germline V gene has CDR1 SGHDT and CDR2 YYEEEE. This CDR3 is 13 amino acids long. CDR3 amino acids: CASNGQGNSPLHF. The DNA for the CDR3 is TGTGCCAGCAATGGACAGGGGAATTCACCCCTCCACTTT.

This clone was seen a single time. Written as DNA, the CDR3 is TGCGCCAGCAGCCAAACAGGTGGAATTGCAGATACGCAGTATTTT. Its protein is CASSQTGGIADTQYF. The genes are TRBV4-3 and TRBJ2-3; TRBD1 might be the D (5 bases). CDR1 is LGHNA and CDR2 is YSLEER in the germline V gene. V was clipped by 2 bases and J by 4 bases, with 13 bases between them. The CDR3 length is 15 residues.

This sequence joins TRBV30 and TRBJ1-5; D is ambiguous. V was cut by 1 base and J by 0 bases, with 7 bases left in between. Germline loops: CDR1 GTSNPN, CDR2 SVGIG (reference sequence). The CDR3 spans 14 residues. In DNA form, the CDR3 reads TGTGCCTGGAGTGCAGACTATAGCAATCAGCCCCAGCATTTT. This sequence encodes CAWSADYSNQPQHF. The whole variable domain, filled in from reference TRBV30 and TRBJ1-5, reads SQTIHQWPATLVQPVGSPLSLECTVEGTSNPNLYWYRQAAGRGLQLLFYSVGIGQISSEVPQNLSASRPQDRQFILSSKKLLLSDSGFYLCAWSADYSNQPQHFGDGTRLSIL.

This chain links TRBV27 with TRBJ2-1; 11 bases agree with TRBD2. CDR3 length: 15 amino acids. The J segment lost 9 bases and the V segment lost 5 bases, leaving 9 bases of the junction unmatched. Germline V gene lookup returns CDR1 MNHEY and CDR2 SMNVEV (reference sequence). The CDR3 sequence: CASSPRGLAGGEQFF. Here the CDR3 DNA reads TGTGCCAGCAGTCCCCGTGGGCTAGCGGGGGGTGAGCAGTTCTTC.

The chain uses TRBV7-9 and TRBJ1-3; D is uncertain. Per germline, CDR1 SEHNR and CDR2 FQNEAQ (reference sequence). This CDR3 is 15 amino acids long. The germline V and J ends were trimmed by 2 bases and 3 bases, with 11 bases remaining between them. In DNA form, the CDR3 reads TGTGCCAGCAGCTTACAAGATACTCGTGGAAACACCATATATTTT. This encodes CASSLQDTRGNTIYF.

This clone was seen a single time. The CDR3 nucleotides read TGCGCCAGCAAGAGAGCGGGGGGGGGAGAGACCCAGTACTTC. It encodes CASKRAGGGETQYF. This chain joins TRBV5-1 and TRBJ2-5; TRBD2 agrees at 10 bases. The V and J ends lost 6 bases and 4 bases, in that order; junction bases with no gene match: 6. CDR1 and CDR2 (germline): SGHRS, YFSETQ. This CDR3 region has 14 residues.

The chain links TRBV2 to TRBJ2-3; 12 nucleotides align to TRBD2. This CDR3 is 20 amino acids long. CDR1 is SNHLY, CDR2 FYNNEI, per germline. V shed 6 bases, J shed 2 bases, and the junction held 18 bases outside the gene matches. As DNA, the CDR3 is TGTGCCAGCAGCGATTCCCTAGGGCTAGCGGGGGGGGACGTCACAGATACGCAGTATTTT. Translation: CASSDSLGLAGGDVTDTQYF.

This clone was detected once. V and J are TRBV7-2 and TRBJ1-3, with 9 bases identical to TRBD1. V gave up 4 bases and J gave up 0 bases; unmatched junction bases: 4. CDR1 and CDR2 from the germline V gene are SGHTA and FQGNSA. The CDR3 is 16 residues long. In nucleotides, the CDR3 is TGTGCCAGCAGCTCAACAGGGGGCTACTCTGGAAACACCATATATTTT. Its translation: CASSSTGGYSGNTIYF.

V is TRBV30 and J is TRBJ1-1; a weak D match, TRBD1 (5 bases). This CDR3 comprises 12 residues. Germline V CDR1 and CDR2: GTSNPN, SVGIG (reference sequence). Between the trimmed V and J ends, which lost 7 bases and 2 bases, there was a span of 11 bases. CDR3 DNA sequence: TGTGCCTCCCGAGGACAAAACACTGAAGCTTTCTTT. Its protein is CASRGQNTEAFF.

The genes are TRBV6-5 and TRBJ1-1; TRBD1 aligns across 7 bases. The trim removed 8 bases at V and 3 bases at J, leaving 9 bases unmatched. The CDR3 is 14 residues long. Per the germline V gene, CDR1 is MNHEY and CDR2 is SVGAGI. Here the CDR3 DNA reads TGTGCCAGCGGAAAGGGACAGCAGCACACTGAAGCTTTCTTT. Encoded protein: CASGKGQQHTEAFF.

The rearrangement links TRBV2 to TRBJ2-1, with no clear D. Trimming stripped 1 base from V and 0 bases from J, with 4 bases between. The CDR3 length is 14 residues. Germline CDR1 and CDR2: SNHLY and FYNNEI. The CDR3 here is CASSEDSSYNEQFF. DNA of the CDR3: TGTGCCAGCAGTGAAGATAGCTCCTACAATGAGCAGTTCTTC.

The chain joins TRBV19 to TRBJ1-1; a possible D gene is TRBD1 (6 bases). CDR3 length: 15 amino acids. The ends were cut back, 9 bases at V and 1 base at J, with 18 bases in the middle. CDR1 and CDR2 from the germline V gene are LNHDA and SQIVND (reference sequence). The CDR3: CASYTPGHPNTEAFF. CDR3 DNA: TGTGCCAGCTACACTCCGGGACACCCGAACACTGAAGCTTTCTTT.

The chain joins TRBV4-1 to TRBJ2-1; TRBD2 might be the D (6 bases). The length of the CDR3 is 13 residues. CDR1 is MGHRA, CDR2 YSYEKL, per germline. Trimming cost V 3 bases and J 9 bases, with 12 bases left between them. The CDR3 loop reads CASSQIRDSEQFF. The CDR3 nucleotides read TGCGCCAGCAGCCAGATTAGGGACTCTGAGCAGTTCTTC.

CDR3 nucleotide sequence: TGCGCCAGCAGCTTGGCAGGGGGTGCTAATGAAAAACTGTTTTTT. The encoded protein is CASSLAGGANEKLFF. This chain connects TRBV5-1 to TRBJ1-4; 7 nucleotides agree with TRBD1. The trim removed 0 bases at V and 3 bases at J, leaving 2 bases unmatched. Germline CDR1 is SGHRS and CDR2 is YFSETQ. The length of the CDR3 is 15 residues.

V is TRBV7-2 and J is TRBJ1-2; maybe TRBD1 (5 bases). Deletions cut 1 base from V and 5 bases from J, with 14 bases between. Germline lookup yields CDR1 SGHTA and CDR2 FQGNSA. The CDR3 runs 15 residues. The CDR3 protein is CASSLVGVGGYGYTF. The CDR3 DNA reads TGTGCCAGCAGCTTAGTGGGCGTTGGGGGGTATGGCTACACCTTC. Filled out from reference TRBV7-2 and TRBJ1-2, the complete variable domain reads GAGVSQSPSNKVTEKGKDVELRCDPISGHTALYWYRQSLGQGLEFLIYFQGNSAPDKSGLPSDRFSAERTGGSVSTLTIQRTQQEDSAVYLCASSLVGVGGYGYTFGSGTRLTVV.

This chain uses TRBV19 with TRBJ1-5; 7 bases are a match to TRBD1. With 6 bases clipped from V and 0 bases from J, the junction kept 5 bases outside the gene matches. From germline, CDR1 is LNHDA and CDR2 SQIVND (reference sequence). The CDR3 runs 15 residues. Here the CDR3 DNA reads TGTGCCAGTAGGACTCGACAGGGTAGCAATCAGCCCCAGCATTTT. It codes for CASRTRQGSNQPQHF.

The chain is built from TRBV5-1 and TRBJ2-7, with TRBD1 matching 7 bases. Losses at the gene ends were 3 bases for V and 6 bases for J; bases not matched to a gene: 3. The CDR3 loop spans 12 amino acids. The germline CDR1 and CDR2 sequences are SGHRS and YFSETQ. The CDR3 DNA reads as TGCGCCAGCAGCTACGCAGGGGGCGAGCAGTACTTC. This codes for CASSYAGGEQYF.

The chain combines TRBV18 with TRBJ2-5; D is uncertain. This CDR3 has 10 amino acids. Germline V CDR1 and CDR2: KGHSH, LQKENI. V was trimmed by 5 bases and J by 5 bases, leaving 3 bases between them. The CDR3 reads CASSMETQYF. The CDR3, as DNA: TGTGCCAGCTCAATGGAGACCCAGTACTTC.

The chain has TRBV5-1 and TRBJ2-7; perhaps TRBD2 as D (5 bases). Germline V CDR1 and CDR2: SGHRS, YFSETQ. CDR3 length: 15 residues. Trimming cost V 0 bases and J 0 bases, with 10 bases left between them. The CDR3 sequence is CASSLGHSGSYEQYF. DNA for the CDR3: TGCGCCAGCAGCTTGGGCCACAGCGGCTCCTACGAGCAGTACTTC.

The chain has TRBV19 and TRBJ1-1; no firm D call. Trimming took off 6 bases at V and 0 bases at J, with 17 bases between the two ends. The CDR3 has 16 residues. Per the germline V gene, CDR1 is LNHDA and CDR2 is SQIVND (reference sequence). CDR3 sequence reads: CASRRRGSVLNTEAFF. CDR3 coding DNA: TGTGCCAGTAGAAGACGAGGCAGCGTCCTGAACACTGAAGCTTTCTTT.